The T cell receptor beta chain described here comes from a study of T cells in localized non-small cell lung cancer (TCRdb year 2020). About the study as a whole: T cell repertoires of more than 200 early-stage NSCLC patients were analyzed, with tumors being compared against uninvolved tumor-adjacent lungs. The cohort comprised 200 to 300 treatment-naïve NSCLC patients with resected, localized lung tumors. Of the NSCLC patients, 129 were male and about 97 were female, and the mean age was about 69 years.

Overall study outcomes, separate from this receptor: A median of around 60 of the top 100 tumor clones turned up in the paired uninvolved adjacent lung, and under 30 of those clones also ranked among the top 100 of that same adjacent lung. Higher T cell density in blood was associated with longer overall survival, whereas higher clonality in adjacent lung was associated with shorter survival. Uninvolved tumor-adjacent lung showed the highest T cell clonality, higher than tumor, which suggests more focused antigenic responses in the uninvolved tumor-adjacent lung. Because multi-region tumor sequencing was not performed, intratumor heterogeneity could not be ruled out. Since the design was exploratory, TCR variables were selected using unadjusted p-values with no false-discovery rate correction.

This clone was detected many times. Its antigen remains unidentified. Base quality data are lacking; no much larger clone is found one base away. At diagnosis, tumor, uninvolved tumor-adjacent lung and peripheral blood were collected and then preserved as a mix of FFPE and fresh-frozen material. The immunoSEQ Assay was used to sequence TCR beta CDR3 regions from DNA. The authors processed their data as follows. To compute T cell density, TCR beta template counts were normalized to usable DNA, which was estimated by amplifying housekeeping genes. Richness was estimated using the preseqR package, with extrapolation to 400,000 templates for PBMC samples and to 120,000 templates for tissue samples. Clonality was defined by subtracting Pielou's evenness from one. To identify tissue-enriched TCRs, differential abundance testing was run on productive amino-acid clonotypes with a minimum total count of 5 and an alpha of 0.1. The Jaccard Index and the Morisita Overlap Index were used to measure how much the repertoires overlapped between compartments. GLIPH grouped TCR beta CDR3s together with public tetramer-defined viral CDR3s, and a viral motif had to include at least three viral sequences and also show V-gene enrichment. TCRdb re-hosts the immuneACCESS table, in-frame sequences only. Its copies lack some clones; in the studies checked, an unresolved V gene accounts for under half of them, and the cause for the rest is not known. V, J and clone size reflect that table, while D and trimming were determined from the DNA. This sample is represented by 3,300 or so clones; more than 15% of them were singletons. The leading ten clones occupy roughly 5.4% of the sample.

The CDR3 covers 17 residues, taking in both the cysteine and the phenylalanine. The sequence is cut down to CDR3 DNA, 51 bases in frame from base 1. CDR1 is given as SGHNT and CDR2 as YENEEA, both from the germline V gene. Trimming removed 3 bases from V and 1 base from J; the gene matches leave 8 bases unexplained. This sequence originates from a female donor at least 60 years old with stage II lung adenocarcinoma. The material was lung tumor tissue, obtained before any cancer treatment. This chain is built from TRBV11-3 and TRBJ2-3; TRBD2 lines up with 9 middle nucleotides. The CDR3 is CASSLAGAGGGTDTQYF. Read as DNA, the sequence is TGTGCCAGCAGCTTGGCCGGAGCGGGAGGTGGCACAGATACGCAGTATTTT.